This T cell receptor beta chain was captured in a study of blood T cells in healthy people across ages. Findings of the study overall: PBMCs that were unsorted prevented a conclusive naive versus antigen-experienced comparison. Correlation between TCR beta diversity and naive T cell percentage was strong. Measured against age, TCR beta diversity per million T cells decreased in a roughly linear manner.

Donors each provided about 9.5 milliliters of peripheral blood. Sample-barcoded 5' priming and a J-beta primer mix drove a second PCR of about 7 to 11 cycles. TCRdb processed the 5' RACE reads anew with MiXCR; each CDR3 protein has one entry. The sample includes fewer than 2,000,000 distinct CDR3 sequences, almost 35% of them seen just once. V lost 2 bases, J lost 1 base, and 9 bases stayed unmatched. This CDR3 comprises 17 residues. Germline CDR1 reads LGHNA; CDR2 reads YNFKEQ. Turning to this clonotype: The antigen remains undetermined.

The clonotype was recovered from a woman aged 25 to 39 in good health. The chain joins TRBV4-2 to TRBJ2-3, with TRBD2 matching 7 bases. The sequencing input was blood. The DNA of the CDR3 is TGTGCCAGCAGCCAATGGTACGGCCTAGCGGGCACAGATACGCAGTATTTT. It is translated as CASSQWYGLAGTDTQYF.